The TCR beta chain under discussion was sequenced for a study of vaccination and CD4 T cells after COVID-19. This clonotype was seen a handful of times. The antigen remains unidentified. The ends were cut back, 3 bases at V and 5 bases at J, with 13 bases in the middle. The CDR3 spans 14 residues. The germline V gene encodes CDR1 SEHNR and CDR2 FQNEAQ (reference sequence). Oncomine TCR Beta short-read sequencing was applied to DNA from cultured CD4+ T cells. TCRdb re-called the PCR reads through MiXCR, storing one row per CDR3 protein. The sample consists of 12,000 or so distinct CDR3 sequences, 35% to 50% of them appearing once. Treatment given: approximately 10-day PBMC culture with coronavirus spike peptide pools or control peptides (ViraFEST assay).

The V call is TRBV7-9, the J call TRBJ1-1, with a weak D call TRBD1 (6 bases). Sequenced: cultured CD4+ T cells from blood. The sequence was obtained from a human donor with COVID-19. The CDR3 sequence: CASSFGDRRTEAFF. The CDR3 DNA reads as TGTGCCAGCAGCTTCGGAGACAGGAGAACTGAAGCTTTCTTT.